One and the same sample provided the 28 T cell receptor beta chains below, sequenced in a study of shared clonotypes between healthy human individuals. TCRdb keeps only in-frame clones here, not all; method: immunoSEQ multiplex PCR. The repertoire has 650,000 to 800,000 clones, around 77% of them found once; the top ten carry under 2%. Sequences were obtained from memory CD4+ T cells sorted from blood. The sample's subset: CD45RA-negative fraction. These receptors all stem from a woman in her twenties or thirties in good health.

This chain joins TRBV30 and TRBJ2-5; no reliable D call. The end of the DNA fits TRBJ2-7 better, so the J call may be wrong. The CDR3 covers 11 residues. Germline V gene sequence: CDR1 GTSNPN, CDR2 SVGIG (reference sequence). The CDR3 here is CAWRAAIEQYF. The CDR3 DNA sequence: TGTGCCTGGAGGGCAGCGATCGAGCAGTACTTC.

This rearrangement joins TRBV29-1 to TRBJ1-3; D not certain. The CDR3 sequence is 13 residues long. CDR1 and CDR2 (germline): SQVTM, ANQGSEA. Trimming left V 1 base short and J 3 bases short, with 7 bases between. The CDR3 DNA reads as TGCAGCGTTGAAGGGGGAAATGGAAACACCATATATTTT. It specifies CSVEGGNGNTIYF.

This clone has more than one count but fewer than ten. The chain joins TRBV10-3 to TRBJ2-1; possibly TRBD2 for D (6 bases). The CDR3 loop spans 14 amino acids. Germline V CDR1 and CDR2: ENHRY, SYGVKD. V was pared by 6 bases and J by 2 bases, with 11 bases between. The CDR3 region is CAIRAEGPYNEQFF. The CDR3 DNA reads TGTGCCATCAGAGCGGAGGGTCCCTACAATGAGCAGTTCTTC.

This rearrangement joins TRBV6-5 to TRBJ1-1, with D tentatively TRBD1 (5 bases). Germline V gene data show CDR1 as MNHEY and CDR2 as SVGAGI. Trimming took 4 bases from V and 4 from J, leaving 19 bases between them. The CDR3 is made up of 16 amino acids. Written as DNA, the CDR3 is TGTGCCAGCAGTTTAACCGGGGCCCGGCGCGGCACTGAAGCTTTCTTT. It codes for CASSLTGARRGTEAFF.

The chain joins TRBV14 to TRBJ2-2; D may match TRBD1 or TRBD2 (5 bases each). This CDR3 is 19 amino acids long. Germline V gene data show CDR1 as SGHDN and CDR2 as FVKESK. V was trimmed by 1 base and J by 4 bases, leaving 22 bases between them. The CDR3 loop is CASSQGWGIGNFGTGELFF. In nucleotides, the CDR3 is TGTGCCAGCAGCCAAGGATGGGGGATCGGGAACTTCGGCACCGGGGAGCTGTTTTTT.

The chain recombines TRBV5-7 with TRBJ2-4, with unresolved D. TRBV5-7 qualifies as an ORF whose function is uncertain. The CDR3 has 13 residues. V lost 1 base and J lost 11, with 13 bases in between. This CDR3 is CASSLWPLNVQYF. The CDR3 DNA reads as TGTGCCAGCAGCTTGTGGCCACTAAATGTTCAGTACTTC.

This clone has only a few counts. The rearrangement links TRBV11-2 to TRBJ2-1; D gene ambiguous. Germline values: CDR1 SGHAT, CDR2 FQNNGV. The CDR3 covers 12 residues. V lost 2 bases, J lost 8 bases, and 7 bases lay in between. The CDR3 DNA follows: TGTGCCAGCAGCTTAAGTCGTCATGAGCAGTTCTTC. Encoded protein: CASSLSRHEQFF.

The J gene is TRBJ2-5, the V gene TRBV28, with D maybe TRBD1 (6 bases). This CDR3 spans 14 amino acids. Between the trimmed V and J ends, which lost 5 bases and 2 bases, there was a span of 12 bases. Germline V gene sequence: CDR1 MDHEN, CDR2 SYDVKM. The CDR3: CASSPTDRQETQYF. CDR3 sequence (DNA): TGTGCCAGCAGTCCAACAGACAGGCAAGAGACCCAGTACTTC.

The chain employs TRBV7-3 and TRBJ2-6; D is undetermined. Germline V gene sequence: CDR1 SGHTA, CDR2 FQGTGA. This CDR3 has 14 amino acids. Trimming shortened V by 1 base and J by 2 bases, and 3 bases separated the two germline ends. The DNA of the CDR3 is TGTGCCAGCAGCTTAAGTCCTGGGGCCAACGTCCTGACTTTC. Residues: CASSLSPGANVLTF.

The chain recombines TRBV6-5 with TRBJ1-5; no clear D gene. Germline CDR1 reads MNHEY; CDR2 reads SVGAGI. The length of the CDR3 is 15 residues. V gave up 2 bases and J gave up 1 base, with 9 bases separating them. The CDR3 DNA is TGTGCCAGCAGTTACGAAGGGATAAGCAATCAGCCCCAGCATTTT. This sequence encodes CASSYEGISNQPQHF.

The genes are TRBV5-1 and TRBJ2-5; 7 positions agree with TRBD2. V lost 4 bases and J lost 5; bases outside the gene matches: 11. Germline V CDR1 and CDR2: SGHRS, YFSETQ. The CDR3 loop spans 15 amino acids. CDR3 residues: CASSPEGRSGETQYF. DNA for the CDR3: TGCGCCAGCAGCCCGGAGGGTCGTAGCGGGGAGACCCAGTACTTC.

The V gene is TRBV6-6, the J gene TRBJ2-2; TRBD1 or TRBD2 may be the D gene (5 bases each). This CDR3 is built from 15 residues. V gave up 6 bases and J gave up 3 bases, with 14 bases separating them. Germline V lookup: CDR1 MNHNY, CDR2 SVGAGI (reference sequence). CDR3 sequence: CASRTGTVYTGELFF. CDR3 sequence (DNA): TGTGCCAGCAGGACCGGGACGGTTTACACCGGGGAGCTGTTTTTT.

This sequence joins TRBV27 and TRBJ2-7, with no clear D. The CDR3 length is 14 residues. V shed 3 bases and J shed 0 bases, with 9 bases lying between them. Germline CDR1 MNHEY, CDR2 SMNVEV (reference sequence). This CDR3 is CASSFSRLSYEQYF. In nucleotides, the CDR3 is TGTGCCAGCAGTTTTAGTAGGCTCTCCTACGAGCAGTACTTC.

As concerns this clone: The sample carries other DNA sequences with the same CDR3. V and J are TRBV29-1 and TRBJ2-5, with TRBD2 matching 7 bases. Germline loops: CDR1 SQVTM, CDR2 ANQGSEA. This CDR3 has 12 amino acids. Germline trimming cut 4 bases from V and 4 bases from J; bases unmatched to any gene: 3. The CDR3 protein is CSVGGGGETQYF. Here the CDR3 DNA reads TGCAGCGTTGGAGGCGGGGGAGAGACCCAGTACTTC. Full variable domain (outside the CDR3, taken from reference TRBV29-1 and TRBJ2-5): SAVISQKPSRDICQRGTSLTIQCQVDSQVTMMFWYRQQPGQSLTLIATANQGSEATYESGFVIDKFPISRPNLTFSTLTVSNMSPEDSSIYLCSVGGGGETQYFGPGTRLLVL.

The J gene is TRBJ1-1, the V gene TRBV7-2; D unresolved. The V end was cut by 3 bases, the J end by 1 base, with 9 bases between. CDR1 and CDR2 (germline): SGHTA, FQGNSA. The CDR3 totals 14 residues. The CDR3 reads CASSLTHTNTEAFF. The CDR3 DNA is TGTGCCAGCAGCTTGACACATACGAACACTGAAGCTTTCTTT.

The rearrangement joins TRBV18 to TRBJ1-4; D uncertain. The CDR3 totals 16 residues. Trimming shortened V by 2 bases and J by 2 bases, and 12 bases separated the two germline ends. Germline CDR1 KGHSH, CDR2 LQKENI. The CDR3 DNA is TGTGCCAGCTCACCAAATTTAGAAGGGACTAATGAAAAACTGTTTTTT. Residues: CASSPNLEGTNEKLFF.

The gene calls are TRBV10-1 and TRBJ2-1, with a possible D match to TRBD1 (5 bases). The CDR3 contains 13 residues. The germline CDR1 and CDR2 sequences are WNHNN and SYGVQD (reference sequence). The V end lost 6 bases, the J end lost 8 bases, and 14 bases lay between the germline ends. The CDR3 sequence: CASSRRRRDEQFF. The CDR3 DNA sequence: TGCGCCAGCAGCAGACGGCGCAGGGATGAGCAGTTCTTC.

The V call is TRBV4-1, the J call TRBJ2-7; no clear D gene. The germline gives CDR1 MGHRA, CDR2 YSYEKL. The CDR3 runs 12 residues. V dropped 3 bases and J dropped 6 bases, with 9 bases sitting between them. CDR3 loop: CASSHLWGEQYF. The DNA of the CDR3 is TGCGCCAGCAGCCACCTGTGGGGCGAGCAGTACTTC.

J is TRBJ2-3 and V is TRBV27; no definite D call. Trimming took 6 bases from V and 0 from J, leaving 10 bases between them. Looked up from germline, CDR1 is MNHEY and CDR2 is SMNVEV (reference sequence). The CDR3 totals 14 residues. The CDR3 here is CASRSTTSTDTQYF. CDR3 bases: TGTGCCAGCAGATCAACGACTAGCACAGATACGCAGTATTTT.

This chain joins TRBV2 and TRBJ2-5; D is perhaps TRBD1 (6 bases). Germline V CDR1 and CDR2: SNHLY, FYNNEI. This CDR3 contains 14 residues. V was trimmed by 5 bases and J by 7 bases, leaving 17 bases between them. CDR3 sequence reads: CASSSQNRVGTQYF. DNA of the CDR3: TGTGCCAGCAGTTCCCAAAACAGGGTCGGGACCCAGTACTTC.

The chain links TRBV21-1 to TRBJ2-2. TRBV21-1 is a pseudogene locus. The CDR3 is 16 residues long. CDR3 loop: CASSKLRGANTGELFF. For the CDR3, the DNA is TGTGCCAGCAGCAAATTACGAGGGGCGAACACCGGGGAGCTGTTTTTT.

The CDR3 nucleotides read TGTGCCAGCAGTTTGGTGGCGGGGTCATACAATGAGCAGTTCTTC. This encodes CASSLVAGSYNEQFF. V usage is TRBV28 and J usage is TRBJ2-1; D perhaps matches TRBD2 (6 bases). This CDR3 has 15 residues. Deletions cut 3 bases from V and 4 bases from J, with 13 bases between. Per germline, CDR1 MDHEN and CDR2 SYDVKM. The whole variable domain, filled in from reference TRBV28 and TRBJ2-1, reads DVKVTQSSRYLVKRTGEKVFLECVQDMDHENMFWYRQDPGLGLRLIYFSYDVKMKEKGDIPEGYSVSREKKERFSLILESASTNQTSMYLCASSLVAGSYNEQFFGPGTRLTVL.

The chain employs TRBV30 and TRBJ1-1; D not certain. Germline V gives CDR1 GTSNPN, CDR2 SVGIG (reference sequence). The CDR3 loop spans 13 amino acids. V lost 3 bases, J lost 3 bases, and 11 bases lay in between. The DNA of the CDR3 is TGTGCCTGGAGAAAGCAGTCCTACACTGAAGCTTTCTTT. It specifies CAWRKQSYTEAFF.

This clone was recorded a few times. This chain links TRBV19 with TRBJ2-2; 7 nucleotides align to TRBD1. Germline CDR1 reads LNHDA; CDR2 reads SQIVND (reference sequence). J was trimmed by 3 bases and V by 7 bases; bases with no gene match: 8. This CDR3 has 15 amino acids. CDR3 amino acids: CASTPGQTYTGELFF. CDR3 bases: TGTGCCAGTACCCCGGGACAGACGTACACCGGGGAGCTGTTTTTT.

V is TRBV5-1 and J is TRBJ1-2; no reliable D call. The CDR3 is made up of 13 amino acids. V gave up 2 bases and J gave up 2 bases, with 7 bases separating them. From germline, CDR1 is SGHRS and CDR2 YFSETQ. The CDR3 is CASSFAGNYGYTF. CDR3 nucleotide sequence: TGCGCCAGCAGCTTCGCTGGCAACTATGGCTACACCTTC.

Of note for this clone: Additional DNA sequences in this sample encode the identical CDR3. The V and J genes are TRBV5-1 and TRBJ2-2; 7 bases match TRBD1. This CDR3 is built from 15 residues. Looked up from germline, CDR1 is SGHRS and CDR2 is YFSETQ. After removal of 4 bases from V and 4 bases from J, the junction contained 7 bases not matched to a gene. The CDR3 here is CASSPGTEGTGELFF. CDR3 nucleotides: TGCGCCAGCAGCCCCGGGACAGAGGGCACCGGGGAGCTGTTTTTT.

The CDR3 here is CASSVRTHYGYTF. CDR3 sequence (DNA): TGTGCCAGCAGCGTCCGAACCCACTATGGCTACACCTTC. The rearrangement uses TRBV7-9 and TRBJ1-2; no clear D gene. CDR3 length equals 13 residues. Looked up from germline, CDR1 is SEHNR and CDR2 is FQNEAQ (reference sequence). The V and J ends lost 5 bases and 3 bases respectively, with 10 bases between them.

The chain links TRBV4-1 to TRBJ2-6; no definite D call. The CDR3 has 18 residues. Trimming removed 0 bases from V and 0 bases from J, with 12 bases in between. Germline CDR1 reads MGHRA; CDR2 reads YSYEKL. Written as DNA, the CDR3 is TGCGCCAGCAGCCAAGACGAACGGGCCAACTCTGGGGCCAACGTCCTGACTTTC. It yields the protein CASSQDERANSGANVLTF.